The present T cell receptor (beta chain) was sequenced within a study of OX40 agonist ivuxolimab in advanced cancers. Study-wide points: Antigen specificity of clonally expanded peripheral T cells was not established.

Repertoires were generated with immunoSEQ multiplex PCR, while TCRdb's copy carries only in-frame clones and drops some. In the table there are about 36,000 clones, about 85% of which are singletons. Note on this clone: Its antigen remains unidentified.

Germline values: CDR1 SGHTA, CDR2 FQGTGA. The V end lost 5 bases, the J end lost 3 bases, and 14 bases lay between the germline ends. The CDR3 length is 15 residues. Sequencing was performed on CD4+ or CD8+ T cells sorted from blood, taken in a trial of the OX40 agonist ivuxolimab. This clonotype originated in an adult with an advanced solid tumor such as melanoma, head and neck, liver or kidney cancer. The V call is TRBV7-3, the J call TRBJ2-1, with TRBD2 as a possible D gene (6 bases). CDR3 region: CASSLGGNLYNEQFF. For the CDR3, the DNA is TGTGCCAGCAGCCTCGGGGGTAACCTCTACAATGAGCAGTTCTTC.